The clone carrying this T cell receptor beta chain was detected a few times. Trimming pared 0 bases from V and 7 bases from J, leaving 7 bases between. The CDR3 covers 12 residues. Germline V lookup: CDR1 GTSNPN, CDR2 SVGIG (reference sequence). TCRdb recomputed calls from the reads with MiXCR, one row per CDR3 protein. The sample contains fewer than 300,000 distinct CDR3 sequences, under 30% of which appear only once. The entry originates in a study of T cell repertoires in cytomegalovirus infection. Whole-study context: Public signatures in TCR beta pointed to CMV infection and matching HLA type.

The TCR originated in a human donor in good health (CMV status not recorded). Some clones in this sample may be carry-over from other donors' samples. The rearrangement uses TRBV30 and TRBJ2-1, with D possibly being TRBD2 (5 bases). The sequenced sample was PBMCs. CDR3 sequence: CAWSVSVNEQFF. The CDR3 region has the DNA TGTGCCTGGAGTGTTAGCGTTAATGAGCAGTTCTTC.